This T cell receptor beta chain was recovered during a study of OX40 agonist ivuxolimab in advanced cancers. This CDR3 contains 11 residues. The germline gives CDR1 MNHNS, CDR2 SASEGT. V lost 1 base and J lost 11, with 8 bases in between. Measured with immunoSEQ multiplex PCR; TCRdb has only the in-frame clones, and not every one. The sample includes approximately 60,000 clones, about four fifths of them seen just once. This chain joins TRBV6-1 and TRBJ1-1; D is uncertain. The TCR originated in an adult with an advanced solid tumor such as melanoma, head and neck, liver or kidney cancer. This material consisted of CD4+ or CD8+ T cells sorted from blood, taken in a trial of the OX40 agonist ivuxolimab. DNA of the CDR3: TGTGCCAGCAGTGAAGGTGTGGGCGCTTTCTTT. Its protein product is CASSEGVGAFF.